This TCR beta chain was documented in a study of cytomegalovirus exposure and HLA in healthy donors. The wider study: The roughly 120 million unique TCR beta sequences, from roughly 170 million T cells, were found by an earlier analysis. Findings and caveats of the study: In a later analysis, common viral pathogens appeared linked to several of the most significant clusters. Later analysis associated a missense DCLRE1C variant with TCR beta V- and J-gene trimming.

Concerning this clone itself: Its antigen is unknown.

The PCR made use of 60 Vbeta and 13 Jbeta primers. Sequenced by immunoSEQ multiplex PCR; TCRdb stores in-frame clones only, minus some. This repertoire shows 150,000 to 200,000 clones, around three quarters found once; its top ten account for approximately 7.1%. The CDR3 is made up of 14 amino acids. Germline lookup yields CDR1 SGHVS and CDR2 FNYEAQ. Trimming took off 3 bases at V and 1 base at J, with 9 bases between the two ends. The TCR originated in a man between 40 and 49 years old in good health and CMV-seropositive. What was sequenced was PBMCs. V is TRBV7-6 and J is TRBJ1-2; D possibly corresponds to TRBD1 (6 bases). CDR3 residues: CASSLGHNNYGYTF. The CDR3 DNA sequence: TGTGCCAGCAGCTTGGGACATAATAACTATGGCTACACCTTC.